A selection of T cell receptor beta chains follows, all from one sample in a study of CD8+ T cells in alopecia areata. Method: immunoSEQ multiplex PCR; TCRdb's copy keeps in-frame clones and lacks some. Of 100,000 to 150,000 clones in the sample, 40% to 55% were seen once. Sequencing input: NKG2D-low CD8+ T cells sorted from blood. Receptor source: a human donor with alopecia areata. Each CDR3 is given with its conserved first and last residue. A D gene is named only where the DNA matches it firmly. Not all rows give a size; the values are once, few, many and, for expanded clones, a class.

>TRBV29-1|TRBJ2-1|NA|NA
CSLQGDPSNEQFF
TGCAGCCTACAAGGGGACCCATCCAATGAGCAGTTCTTC
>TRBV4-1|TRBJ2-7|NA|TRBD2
CASSLGTSGALEQYF
TGCGCCAGCAGCCTCGGGACTAGCGGGGCTCTCGAGCAGTACTTC
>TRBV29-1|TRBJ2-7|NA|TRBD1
CSVPGTGPYEQYF
TGCAGCGTTCCCGGGACAGGGCCCTACGAGCAGTACTTC
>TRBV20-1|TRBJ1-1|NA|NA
CKRSGGTEAFF
TGCAAGCGGTCGGGCGGCACTGAAGCTTTCTTT
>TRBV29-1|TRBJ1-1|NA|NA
CSVVRGNTEAFF
TGCAGCGTTGTACGCGGGAACACTGAAGCTTTCTTT
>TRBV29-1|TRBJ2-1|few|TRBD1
CSVWTGGYGGSGNEQFF
TGCAGCGTTTGGACAGGGGGCTATGGCGGGAGCGGGAATGAGCAGTTCTTC
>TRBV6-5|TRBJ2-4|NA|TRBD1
CASRPRGLAKNIQYF
TGTGCCAGCAGACCCAGGGGGCTAGCCAAAAACATTCAGTACTTC
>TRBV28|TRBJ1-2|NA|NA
CASSFGSGAGGSGYTF
TGTGCCAGCAGTTTCGGGTCTGGTGCCGGCGGGAGTGGCTACACCTTC
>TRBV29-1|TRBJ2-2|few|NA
CSAWGPGELFF
TGCAGCGCATGGGGTCCCGGGGAGCTGTTTTTT
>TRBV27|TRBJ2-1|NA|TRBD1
CASNLIQGAGEQFF
TGTGCCAGCAATCTAATACAGGGGGCGGGTGAGCAGTTCTTC
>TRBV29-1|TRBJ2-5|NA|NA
CSAGDAWGETQYF
TGCAGCGCGGGGGACGCATGGGGGGAGACCCAGTACTTC
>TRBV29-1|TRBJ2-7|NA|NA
CSIVWAYEQYF
TGCAGCATCGTGTGGGCTTACGAGCAGTACTTC
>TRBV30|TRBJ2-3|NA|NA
CASSFSGRRTDTQYF
TGTGCCTCCTCCTTCTCGGGCAGGCGCACAGATACGCAGTATTTT
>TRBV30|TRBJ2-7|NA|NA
CAWTGPGGGEQYF
TGTGCCTGGACGGGGCCCGGAGGGGGCGAGCAGTACTTC
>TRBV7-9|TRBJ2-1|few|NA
CASSLFENEQFF
TGTGCCAGCAGCTTATTCGAGAATGAGCAGTTCTTC
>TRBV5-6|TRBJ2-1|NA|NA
CASSIGPAFYEQFF
TGTGCCAGCAGCATCGGACCGGCGTTCTATGAGCAGTTCTTC
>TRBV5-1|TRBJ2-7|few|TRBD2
CASSLGGLAYEQYF
TGCGCCAGCAGCTTGGGAGGACTAGCCTACGAGCAGTACTTC
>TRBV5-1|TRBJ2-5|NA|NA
CASSSQETQYF
TGCGCCAGCAGCTCCCAAGAGACCCAGTACTTC
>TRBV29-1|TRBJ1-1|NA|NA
CSVDRDTEAFF
TGCAGCGTTGACAGGGACACTGAAGCTTTCTTT
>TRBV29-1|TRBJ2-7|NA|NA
CSAVDFTGTKAYEQYF
TGCAGCGCCGTTGATTTCACCGGGACCAAGGCCTACGAGCAGTACTTC
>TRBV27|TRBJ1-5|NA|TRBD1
CASRMTGDSNQPQHF
TGTGCCAGCAGAATGACAGGGGATAGCAATCAGCCCCAGCATTTT
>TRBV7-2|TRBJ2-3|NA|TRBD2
CASSRLAGGVDTQYF
TGTGCCAGCAGCAGACTAGCGGGGGGAGTCGATACGCAGTATTTT
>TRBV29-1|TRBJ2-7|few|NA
CSVVDTSYEQYF
TGCAGCGTTGTGGACACCTCCTACGAGCAGTACTTC
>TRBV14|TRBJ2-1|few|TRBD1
CASSQDPPGQGEGGQFF
TGTGCCAGCAGCCAAGATCCACCGGGACAGGGTGAGGGGGGGCAGTTCTTC
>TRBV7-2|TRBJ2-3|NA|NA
CASSLSHSTDTQYF
TGTGCCAGCAGCTTATCTCACAGCACAGATACGCAGTATTTT
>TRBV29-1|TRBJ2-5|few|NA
CSVEGSTEGYQETQYF
TGCAGCGTTGAAGGGTCCACGGAAGGTTACCAAGAGACCCAGTACTTC
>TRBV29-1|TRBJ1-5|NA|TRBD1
CSVPVGQGGRRRGNQPQHF
TGCAGCGTCCCCGTAGGACAGGGGGGCCGAAGACGTGGCAATCAGCCCCAGCATTTT
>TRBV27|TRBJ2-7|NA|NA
CASSNGGGYEQYF
TGTGCCAGCTCAAATGGGGGAGGTTACGAGCAGTACTTC
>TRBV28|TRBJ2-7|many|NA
CASSLRDEITSEQYF
TGTGCCAGCAGTCTCCGGGACGAAATAACGTCCGAGCAGTACTTC
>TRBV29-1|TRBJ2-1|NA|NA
CSVEVGNEQFF
TGCAGCGTTGAAGTGGGAAATGAGCAGTTCTTC
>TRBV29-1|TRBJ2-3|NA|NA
CSVVEGGPDTQYF
TGCAGCGTCGTCGAGGGAGGTCCAGATACGCAGTATTTT
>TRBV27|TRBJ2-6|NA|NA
CASSPSLTGANVLTF
TGTGCCAGCAGTCCGTCATTGACTGGGGCCAACGTCCTGACTTTC
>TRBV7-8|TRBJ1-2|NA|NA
CASSLSGDGYTF
TGTGCCAGCAGCTTATCTGGGGATGGCTACACCTTC
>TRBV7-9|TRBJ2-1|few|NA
CASRKGNNEQFF
TGTGCCAGCAGGAAGGGGAACAATGAGCAGTTCTTC
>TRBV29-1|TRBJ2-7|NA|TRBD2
CTYRAWRGYEQYF
TGCACCTACAGAGCCTGGCGGGGGTACGAGCAGTACTTC
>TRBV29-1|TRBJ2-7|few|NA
CSATSRGSYEQYF
TGCAGCGCCACCAGCAGGGGTTCCTACGAGCAGTACTTC
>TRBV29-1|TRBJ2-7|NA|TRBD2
CSVGTSGSLSSYEQYF
TGCAGCGTCGGGACTAGCGGGTCCTTAAGCTCCTACGAGCAGTACTTC
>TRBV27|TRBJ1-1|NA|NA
CASSLSWQGTEAFF
TGTGCCAGCAGTTTATCGTGGCAAGGCACTGAAGCTTTCTTT
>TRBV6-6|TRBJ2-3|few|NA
CASKASSTDTQYF
TGTGCCAGCAAGGCGTCTAGCACAGATACGCAGTATTTT
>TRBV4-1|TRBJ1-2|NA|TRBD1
CASSPGQGSYGYTF
TGCGCCAGCAGCCCCGGACAGGGATCCTATGGCTACACCTTC
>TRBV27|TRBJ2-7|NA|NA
CASPGDRGDEQYF
TGTGCCTCTCCGGGGGACCGTGGAGACGAGCAGTACTTC
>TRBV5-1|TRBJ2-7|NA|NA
CASSYTGTSYEQYF
TGCGCCAGCAGTTACACCGGGACCTCCTACGAGCAGTACTTC
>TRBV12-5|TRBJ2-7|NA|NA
CASGRRRYEQYF
TGTGCTAGTGGCCGACGCCGCTACGAGCAGTACTTC
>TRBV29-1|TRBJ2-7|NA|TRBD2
CSVGASGTVGAEQYF
TGCAGCGTTGGGGCTAGCGGGACCGTAGGGGCCGAGCAGTACTTC
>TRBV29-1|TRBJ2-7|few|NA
CSVYPPEAYEQYF
TGCAGCGTTTATCCCCCAGAAGCATACGAGCAGTACTTC
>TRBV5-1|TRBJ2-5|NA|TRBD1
CASSPIQGAGETQYF
TGCGCCAGCAGCCCTATACAGGGGGCGGGGGAGACCCAGTACTTC
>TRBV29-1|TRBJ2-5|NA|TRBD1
CSVEGDRGEETQYF
TGCAGCGTTGAAGGGGACAGGGGAGAAGAGACCCAGTACTTC
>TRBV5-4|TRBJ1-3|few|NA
CASGYAGNTIYF
TGTGCCAGTGGTTACGCTGGAAACACCATATATTTT
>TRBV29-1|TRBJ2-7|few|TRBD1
CSVEADRGNYEQYF
TGCAGCGTTGAGGCCGACAGGGGGAACTACGAGCAGTACTTC
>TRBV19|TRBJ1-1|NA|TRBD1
CASSLTAGTGGGEAFF
TGTGCCAGTAGTCTCACCGCCGGGACAGGGGGTGGTGAAGCTTTCTTT